These T cell receptor beta chains were read from a single sample in a study of blood T cells in healthy people across ages. TCRdb re-analysed the 5' RACE reads in MiXCR, keeping a single row per CDR3 protein. The sample holds roughly 1.5 million distinct CDR3 sequences; approximately 39% are singletons and the top ten take approximately 4%. Input material: blood. The origin of the receptors is a woman aged 18-29 years in good health. Each CDR3 is given with its conserved first and last residue. Each record gives: J gene, clone size, D gene, V gene, CDR3 DNA, CDR3 protein. The D gene is left open where the match is weak. Size is stated for part of the rows, as once, few or many counts, or as a class when the clone is expanded.

>TRBJ1-4|.|.|TRBV28
TGTGCCAGCAGTTTACACGGGGATAATGAAAAACTGTTTTTT
CASSLHGDNEKLFF
>TRBJ1-2|once|.|TRBV20-1
TGCAGTGCTAGAGCCCCGGCTTCCTATGACTACACCTTC
CSARAPASYDYTF
>TRBJ1-5|few|TRBD1|TRBV28
TGTGCCAGCAGTTCGACAGGGTCGGGCAATCAGCCCCAGCATTTT
CASSSTGSGNQPQHF
>TRBJ1-2|.|.|TRBV10-3
TGTGCCATCAGTGCCGGGGGCGTAGATGGCTACACCTTC
CAISAGGVDGYTF
>TRBJ2-1|.|.|TRBV25-1
TGTGCCGGCAGTGAAACTGCACCTCCCTACAATGAGCAGTTCTTC
CAGSETAPPYNEQFF
>TRBJ2-3|.|.|TRBV10-3
TGTGCCATCAGTGACTTGCCGCTGGCTGATACGCAGTATTTT
CAISDLPLADTQYF
>TRBJ2-3|.|.|TRBV12-3/TRBV12-4
TGTGCCAGCGGTTTAAGGGGCACAGATACGCAGTATTTT
CASGLRGTDTQYF
>TRBJ2-7|few|.|TRBV15
TGTGCCACCAGCAGAGTAGAGGACCGGTCCTACGAGCAGTACTTC
CATSRVEDRSYEQYF
>TRBJ2-3|.|.|TRBV6-2/TRBV6-3
TGTGCCAGCAGCAACCGTTTCGCGGGGCGTATCACAGATACGCAGTATTTT
CASSNRFAGRITDTQYF
>TRBJ2-7|.|TRBD1|TRBV20-1
TGCAGTGCTAGAGACAGGGACAGGTCGACCTACGAGCAGTACTTC
CSARDRDRSTYEQYF
>TRBJ2-7|.|TRBD1|TRBV20-1
TGCAGTGCTTTGGGACAGGGGGCTTACGAGCAGTACTTC
CSALGQGAYEQYF
>TRBJ1-6|.|.|TRBV6-6
TGTGCCAGCAGTTCTCTAGGAATTAAGGGTTCACCCCTCCACTTT
CASSSLGIKGSPLHF
>TRBJ2-1|few|.|TRBV20-1
TGCAGTGCTAGATTCCCCCGACAGTACAATGAGCAGTTCTTC
CSARFPRQYNEQFF
>TRBJ2-1|few|.|TRBV5-1
TGCGCCAGCAGCTCCTCAGGGGAATCCTACAATGAGCAGTTCTTC
CASSSSGESYNEQFF
>TRBJ2-7|.|.|TRBV7-9
TGTACCAGCAGCTTATTATACGAGCAGTACTTC
CTSSLLYEQYF
>TRBJ2-3|.|TRBD1|TRBV4-1
TGCGCCAGCAGCCAAGTTAGCAGGGGGCTTGCAGATACGCAGTATTTT
CASSQVSRGLADTQYF
>TRBJ2-1|few|.|TRBV5-5
TGTGCCAGTGAGTTTAGGGGGGGCCGGAGTGAGCAGTTCTTC
CASEFRGGRSEQFF
>TRBJ2-1|.|.|TRBV27
TGTGCCAGCAGTTTATCGTTGGGTGGGGGGGCAAGGAACGAGCAGTTCTTC
CASSLSLGGGARNEQFF
>TRBJ1-2|.|.|TRBV10-3
TGTGCCATCAGTGAGTCGAGAACGACTGGCTACACCTTC
CAISESRTTGYTF
>TRBJ1-6|.|.|TRBV20-1
TGCAGTGCTATCCAGGGTAACAATCGTAATTCACCCCTCCACTTT
CSAIQGNNRNSPLHF
>TRBJ2-1|.|TRBD1|TRBV6-6
TGTGCCAGCAGTTACGCCGGGACAGGGTTCCGCAATGAGCAGTTCTTC
CASSYAGTGFRNEQFF
>TRBJ1-1|.|.|TRBV7-2
TGTGCCAGCAGCTTAGGATTTGCGAACACTGAAGCTTTCTTT
CASSLGFANTEAFF
>TRBJ2-7|.|TRBD2|TRBV7-2
TGTGCCAGCAGCTCACCCGGACTAGCGGGAGGGTCCTACGAGCAGTACTTC
CASSSPGLAGGSYEQYF
>TRBJ1-1|few|.|TRBV7-9
TGTGCCAGCAGCTTAAGTCTCAGAAGGGCAGGCCTAAAAACTGAAGCTTTCTTT
CASSLSLRRAGLKTEAFF
>TRBJ2-7|.|.|TRBV20-1
TGCAGTGCTAGAGAACCCGGACTCCGGTCCCACGAGCAGTACTTC
CSAREPGLRSHEQYF
>TRBJ2-7|.|TRBD2|TRBV27
TGTGCCAGCAGTTTGGAAGCGGGACTCTCCTACGAGCAGTACTTC
CASSLEAGLSYEQYF
>TRBJ2-3|.|.|TRBV5-1
TGCGCCAGCAGCTCTTCCGGGTTAACCACAGATACGCAGTATTTT
CASSSSGLTTDTQYF
>TRBJ2-5|.|.|TRBV24-1
TGTGCCACCAGTGATTTGCTCCAAGAGACCCAGTACTTC
CATSDLLQETQYF
>TRBJ1-2|.|.|TRBV29-1
TGCAGCGTGCGCAGGGGTGGCGATGGCTACACCTTC
CSVRRGGDGYTF
>TRBJ2-7|.|.|TRBV20-1
TGCAGTGCTCTACTGGCCTACGAGCAGTACTTC
CSALLAYEQYF
>TRBJ2-1|.|TRBD2|TRBV18
TGTGCCAGCTCACCACCACGAGCGGGAGCGTTCTTC
CASSPPRAGAFF
>TRBJ2-7|few|.|TRBV4-1
TGCGCCAGCAGCCAAAGTACAGTACAACCCTACGAGCAGTACTTC
CASSQSTVQPYEQYF
>TRBJ2-3|.|TRBD2|TRBV12-3/TRBV12-4
TGTGCCAGCAGTTTGTTCCTAGCGGGAGGTTCAGATACGCAGTATTTT
CASSLFLAGGSDTQYF
>TRBJ2-3|few|.|TRBV9
TGTGCCAGCAGCGCTTGGGACGGATTAGATACGCAGTATTTT
CASSAWDGLDTQYF
>TRBJ2-7|.|TRBD2|TRBV7-2
TGTGCCAGCCGGGGGGTCTACAATGAGCAGTACTTC
CASRGVYNEQYF
>TRBJ2-5|.|.|TRBV4-2
TGTGCCAGCAGCCAAGAAGGAGCGACCTACAATGAGCAGTACTTC
CASSQEGATYNEQYF
>TRBJ2-5|.|TRBD1|TRBV11-2
TGTGCCAGCAGAAAGTGGGACAGGGACGACAAGCAGTACTTC
CASRKWDRDDKQYF
>TRBJ2-5|.|.|TRBV10-3
TGTGCCATCAGTACCAACCAAGAGACCCAGTACTTC
CAISTNQETQYF
>TRBJ2-1|.|.|TRBV5-1
TGCGCCAGCAGCTCGGCAATGCGCTCGGAAAATGAGCAGTTCTTC
CASSSAMRSENEQFF
>TRBJ2-5|.|TRBD2|TRBV9
TGTGCCAGCAGCGTAGATGGACTAGCGGGAGGGCCTAAAGAGACCCAGTACTTC
CASSVDGLAGGPKETQYF
>TRBJ2-7|many|.|TRBV12-3/TRBV12-4
TGTGCCAGCAGTTTTCGGAGCTCCTACGAGCAGTACTTC
CASSFRSSYEQYF
>TRBJ2-5|.|TRBD2|TRBV6-5
TGTGCCAGCAGTTACCCCACCCGACTAGCGGGGAAGTCCAAAGAGACCCAGTACTTC
CASSYPTRLAGKSKETQYF
>TRBJ1-2|.|TRBD1|TRBV12-3/TRBV12-4
TGTGCCAGCAGTGGACCGGGACAGGGGTATGGCTACACCTTC
CASSGPGQGYGYTF
>TRBJ1-1|few|.|TRBV5-1
TGCGCCAGCGCGGGCCTCAGCGACACTGAAGCTTTCTTT
CASAGLSDTEAFF
>TRBJ2-3|few|TRBD2|TRBV2
TGTGCCAGCATGGACCCTAGCGGGAGGCGGTATGCGCAGTATTTT
CASMDPSGRRYAQYF
>TRBJ2-3|few|.|TRBV4-1
TGCGCCAGCAGCCAAGTGGAGCGGATGGTCTCTAGCACAGATACGCAGTATTTT
CASSQVERMVSSTDTQYF
>TRBJ2-1|few|.|TRBV24-1
TGTGCCACCAGTGATCCGGGGGACGTGTCCTACAATGAGCAGTTCTTC
CATSDPGDVSYNEQFF
>TRBJ1-2|.|TRBD1|TRBV7-9
TGTGCCAGCAGCGTGGGGACAGGGGTTCTCTATGGCCACACCTTC
CASSVGTGVLYGHTF
>TRBJ2-1|.|.|TRBV24-1
TGTGCCACCAGTGATTGGCTGGAGGGTGATGAGCAGTTCTTC
CATSDWLEGDEQFF
>TRBJ2-7|.|TRBD2|TRBV20-1
TGCAGCACACCTCAGCGGGAGAATACGTACGAGCAGTACTTC
CSTPQRENTYEQYF
>TRBJ2-6|once|.|TRBV4-2
TGTGCCAGCAGCCAAGAGGAGGGGCGCTCTGGGGCCAACGTCCTGACTTTC
CASSQEEGRSGANVLTF
>TRBJ2-2|.|TRBD1|TRBV27
TGTGCCAGCAGTTCCTCCGGGACAGGGGGCGCATATTTCACCGGGGAGCTGTTTTTT
CASSSSGTGGAYFTGELFF
>TRBJ2-3|many|TRBD2|TRBV20-1
TGCAGTGCTCCGACTAGCGGGAGTACAGATACGCAGTATTTT
CSAPTSGSTDTQYF
>TRBJ2-1|.|TRBD1|TRBV6-2/TRBV6-3
TGTGCCAGCAGTGACCTTAGGACAGGGGGCGAGAATGAGCAGTTCTTC
CASSDLRTGGENEQFF
>TRBJ2-3|many|TRBD1|TRBV20-1
TGCAGTGCCGTGACAGGGGGCGGAACAGATACGCAGTATTTT
CSAVTGGGTDTQYF
>TRBJ2-1|.|.|TRBV12-3/TRBV12-4
TGTGCCAGCAGTACTACCCTCTCCTACAATGAGCAGTTCTTC
CASSTTLSYNEQFF
>TRBJ2-5|many|.|TRBV7-2
TGTGCCAGCAGCTTAGCCTCAGGCCAAGAGACCCAGTACTTC
CASSLASGQETQYF
>TRBJ1-2|few|.|TRBV15
TGTGCCACCAGCAGAGATCGAACTCCTAACTATGGCTACACCTTC
CATSRDRTPNYGYTF